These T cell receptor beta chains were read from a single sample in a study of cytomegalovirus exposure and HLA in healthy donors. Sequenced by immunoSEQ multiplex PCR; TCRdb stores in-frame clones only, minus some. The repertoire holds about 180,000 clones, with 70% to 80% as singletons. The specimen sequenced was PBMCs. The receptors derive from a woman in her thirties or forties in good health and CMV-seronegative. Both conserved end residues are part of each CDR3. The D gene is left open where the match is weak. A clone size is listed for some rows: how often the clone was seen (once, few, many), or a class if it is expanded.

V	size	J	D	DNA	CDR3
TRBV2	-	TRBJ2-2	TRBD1	TGTGCCAGCAGTACGACAGGGGTGGCCGGGGAGCTGTTTTTT	CASSTTGVAGELFF
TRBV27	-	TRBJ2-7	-	TGTGCCAGCAGACAAAATACAGGGAGCTCCTACGAGCAGTACTTC	CASRQNTGSSYEQYF
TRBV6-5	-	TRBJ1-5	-	TGTGCCAGCAGTGAAGCGCCGGGTCAGCCCCAGCATTTT	CASSEAPGQPQHF
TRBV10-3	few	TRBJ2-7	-	TGTGCCATCGGACAAGCCTACGAGCAGTACTTC	CAIGQAYEQYF
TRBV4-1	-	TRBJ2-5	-	TGCGCCAGCAGCCAAGATCCGACAGCCCCAAGGACCCAGTACTTC	CASSQDPTAPRTQYF
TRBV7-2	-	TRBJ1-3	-	TGTGCCAGCAGCTTAGCTGATAGGGGCGGCAGGGACTCGGAAAACACCATATATTTT	CASSLADRGGRDSENTIYF
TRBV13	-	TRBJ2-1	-	TGTGCCAGCAGCGAGGACAGAAAATCCTACAATGAGCAGTTCTTC	CASSEDRKSYNEQFF
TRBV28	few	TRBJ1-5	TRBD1	TGTGCCAGCAGTTTGGGACAGGGGCGGCCCCAGCATTTT	CASSLGQGRPQHF
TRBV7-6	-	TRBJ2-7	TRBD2	TGTGCCAGCAGCCTAGGGACTAGCGGGAGTCGGGGCGCCTACGAGCAGTACTTC	CASSLGTSGSRGAYEQYF
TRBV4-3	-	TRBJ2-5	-	TGCGCCAGCAGCCGAGGCGGGGCAGAGACCCAGTACTTC	CASSRGGAETQYF
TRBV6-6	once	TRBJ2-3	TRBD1	TGTGCCAGCAGTTATTCCGGACAGGGGGCGGGAGATACGCAGTATTTT	CASSYSGQGAGDTQYF
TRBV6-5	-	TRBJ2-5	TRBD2	TGTGCCAGCTCACTGGGAGGGTTTAGAGAGACCCAGTACTTC	CASSLGGFRETQYF
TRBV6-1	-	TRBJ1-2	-	TGTGCCAGCAGTGAAGTTGCGGCCCCACCTGGCTACACCTTC	CASSEVAAPPGYTF
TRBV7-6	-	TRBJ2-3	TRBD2	TGTGCCAGCAGCCCGGGACTAGCGGGAGTGGGGGCAGATACGCAGTATTTT	CASSPGLAGVGADTQYF
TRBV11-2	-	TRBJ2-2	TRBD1	TGTGCCAGCAGCGTCGACAGGGTACGCGGGGAGCTGTTTTTT	CASSVDRVRGELFF
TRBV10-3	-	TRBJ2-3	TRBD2	TGTGCCAGCACCACCGCCCCGGGGAGGGGCACAGATACGCAGTATTTT	CASTTAPGRGTDTQYF
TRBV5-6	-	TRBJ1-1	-	TGTGCCAGCAGCTTGGAAGCAGGATCGACTGAAGCTTTCTTT	CASSLEAGSTEAFF
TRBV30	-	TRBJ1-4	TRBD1	TGTGCCTGGAACAGGGGGCCTGAAAAACTGTTTTTT	CAWNRGPEKLFF
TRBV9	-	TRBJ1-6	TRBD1	TGTGCCAGCGGGCCTCACCCCGGGACAGTTAATTCACCCCTCCACTTT	CASGPHPGTVNSPLHF
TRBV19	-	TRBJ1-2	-	TGTGCCAGTATGTTTTTGAAAGCAGGCTATGGCTACACCTTC	CASMFLKAGYGYTF
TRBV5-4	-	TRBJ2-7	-	TGTGCCAGCAGCTTGAAGCGTTCGAGCTCCTACGAGCAGTACTTC	CASSLKRSSSYEQYF
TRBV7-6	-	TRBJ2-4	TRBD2	TGTGCCAGCAGCCCGACTAGCGGGGTCCTTGACATTCAGTACTTC	CASSPTSGVLDIQYF
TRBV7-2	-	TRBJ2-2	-	TGTGCCCAGTTAAAGACCGGGGAGCTGTTTTTT	CAQLKTGELFF
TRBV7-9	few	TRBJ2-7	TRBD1	TGTGCCAGCAGCTCCGGGACAGGGAGCGACGAGCAGTACTTC	CASSSGTGSDEQYF
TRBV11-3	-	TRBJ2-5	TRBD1	TGTGCCAGCAGCTTCCGACAGGGGCCCGGTCAGACCCAGTACTTC	CASSFRQGPGQTQYF
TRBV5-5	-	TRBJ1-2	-	TGTGCCAGCAGCTTGGATCCGGGAAGCAGCTATGGCTACACCTTC	CASSLDPGSSYGYTF
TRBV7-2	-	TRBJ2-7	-	TGTGCCAGCAGCTTATCCTTCACGAGCGAGCAGTACTTC	CASSLSFTSEQYF
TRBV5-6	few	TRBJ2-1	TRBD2	TGTGCCAGCAGCTTAGCGGGAGGGTCAGTCTATGAGCAGTTCTTC	CASSLAGGSVYEQFF
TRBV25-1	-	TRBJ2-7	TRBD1	TGTGCCAGCTCGAATGGGGGACAGGGTAGCGAGCAGTACTTC	CASSNGGQGSEQYF
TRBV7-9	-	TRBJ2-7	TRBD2	TGTGCCAGCAGCTTAGCCGCGGGACTAGCGGCTCCCTACGAGCAGTACTTC	CASSLAAGLAAPYEQYF
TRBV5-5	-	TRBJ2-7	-	TGTGCCAGCAGCTTCAGGGGCTCACAAACCTACGAGCAGTACTTC	CASSFRGSQTYEQYF
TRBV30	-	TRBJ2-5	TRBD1	TGTGCCTGGAGTGCGCGGACAGGGGGCCTCATCCAAGAGACCCAGTACTTC	CAWSARTGGLIQETQYF
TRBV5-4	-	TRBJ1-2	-	TGTGCCAGCAGCATGGTCAGATCCTATGGCTACACCTTC	CASSMVRSYGYTF
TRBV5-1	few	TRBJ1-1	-	TGCGCCAGCAGCCTGGGGACAACAGGGAGGGTGAACACTGAAGCTTTCTTT	CASSLGTTGRVNTEAFF
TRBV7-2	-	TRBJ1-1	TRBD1	TGTGCCAGCAGCCCCGGGACAGGGTCCCCAGCTTTCTTT	CASSPGTGSPAFF
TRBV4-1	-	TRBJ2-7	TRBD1	TGCGCCAGCAGCCAACCGGGACAGGGGGCGTACGAGCAGTACTTC	CASSQPGQGAYEQYF
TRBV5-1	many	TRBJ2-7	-	TGCGCCAGCAGCTTGCCTACCTCCTACGAGCAGTACTTC	CASSLPTSYEQYF
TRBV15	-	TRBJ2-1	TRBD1	TGTGCCACCACTAGAGGGGACAGGGGGTTAAATGAGCAGTTCTTC	CATTRGDRGLNEQFF
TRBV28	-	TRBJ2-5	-	TGTGCCAGCGTCCAGTCCCAAGAGACCCAGTACTTC	CASVQSQETQYF
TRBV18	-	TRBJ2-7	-	TGTGCCAGCTCAAGCAGGGACACCCCCTACGAGCAGTACTTC	CASSSRDTPYEQYF
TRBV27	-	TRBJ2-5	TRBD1	TGTGCCAGCAGTTTGGCCCGGGACAGGGGACAGAAAGAGACCCAGTACTTC	CASSLARDRGQKETQYF
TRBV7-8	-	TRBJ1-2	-	TGTGCCAGCAGCTTAGGGGGGCGGAACTATGGCTACACCTTC	CASSLGGRNYGYTF
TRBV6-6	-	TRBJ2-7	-	TGTGCCAGCAGTTCCCTCGGGGTTTACGAGCAGTACTTC	CASSSLGVYEQYF
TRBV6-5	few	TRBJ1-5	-	TGTGCCAGCAGCCCCGCAGGGGCAAACAATCAGCCCCAGCATTTT	CASSPAGANNQPQHF
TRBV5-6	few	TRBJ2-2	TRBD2	TGTGCCGGGTCTAGCGGGAGGGCCGGGGAGCTGTTTTTT	CAGSSGRAGELFF
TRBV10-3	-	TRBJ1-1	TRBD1	TGTGCCATCAAACAGTCGACCGGGACAGGGGGTTTGAACACTGAAGCTTTCTTT	CAIKQSTGTGGLNTEAFF
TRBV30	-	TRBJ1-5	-	TGTGCCGCCAAGGACAGAAATCAGCCCCAGCATTTT	CAAKDRNQPQHF
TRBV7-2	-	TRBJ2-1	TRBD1	TGTGCCAGCAGCCGGGACAGGGGCAATGAGCAGTTCTTC	CASSRDRGNEQFF
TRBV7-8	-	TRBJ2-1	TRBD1	TGTGCCAGCAGCTCCCCCGACAGGGGGCGCGAGCAGTTCTTC	CASSSPDRGREQFF
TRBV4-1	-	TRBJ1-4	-	TGCGCCAGCAGCCAAAGGGGGGAAAAACTGTTTTTT	CASSQRGEKLFF
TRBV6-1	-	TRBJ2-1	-	TGTGCCAGCAAACAAGAACTAGTGGGTTACAATGAGCAGTTCTTC	CASKQELVGYNEQFF
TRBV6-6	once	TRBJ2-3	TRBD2	TGTGCCAGCCCCCCCGCTAGCGGCTTTTACACAGATACGCAGTATTTT	CASPPASGFYTDTQYF
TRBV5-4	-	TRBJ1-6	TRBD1	TGTGCCAGCAGCGGGGGACAGGGGAGGTCACCCCTCCACTTT	CASSGGQGRSPLHF
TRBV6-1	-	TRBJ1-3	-	TGTGCCAGCAGTGCTACTAGCTCTGGAAACACCATATATTTT	CASSATSSGNTIYF
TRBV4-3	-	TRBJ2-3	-	TGCGCCAGCAGCCAAGATTACGGGGGAAGAGATACGCAGTATTTT	CASSQDYGGRDTQYF
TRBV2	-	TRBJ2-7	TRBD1	TGTGCCAGCAGGGGGGACAGCTACGAGCAGTACTTC	CASRGDSYEQYF